The 19 T cell receptor beta chains below were found in one sample sequenced in a study of shared clonotypes between healthy human individuals. Repertoires were generated with immunoSEQ multiplex PCR, while TCRdb's copy carries only in-frame clones and drops some. The table has approximately 2.5 million clones, 93% seen once. Sequencing was done on a sample of naive CD4+ T cells from PBMCs. Documented subset: CD45RA+ positively selected. The source of these receptors is a man between 18 and 35 years old in good health. Some clones in this sample may be carry-over from other donors' samples.

The rearrangement links TRBV7-2 to TRBJ2-2; D could derive from TRBD1 or TRBD2 (5 bases each). The CDR3 is 16 residues long. CDR1 is SGHTA, CDR2 FQGNSA, per germline. Trimming pared 0 bases from V and 7 bases from J, leaving 15 bases between. In DNA form, the CDR3 reads TGTGCCAGCAGCTTAGCGGGAGTTAGGGGTAGCGGGGAGCTGTTTTTT. Encoded protein: CASSLAGVRGSGELFF. Using reference TRBV7-2 and TRBJ2-2 for the parts outside the CDR3, the full variable domain is GAGVSQSPSNKVTEKGKDVELRCDPISGHTALYWYRQSLGQGLEFLIYFQGNSAPDKSGLPSDRFSAERTGGSVSTLTIQRTQQEDSAVYLCASSLAGVRGSGELFFGEGSRLTVL.

The chain joins TRBV2 to TRBJ2-6, with TRBD2 matching 7 bases. This CDR3 spans 14 amino acids. CDR1 is SNHLY, CDR2 FYNNEI, per germline. The V and J ends lost 8 bases and 0 bases, in that order; junction bases with no gene match: 1. The CDR3 nucleotides read TGTGCCAGCGGCGGGGGCTCTGGGGCCAACGTCCTGACTTTC. Amino acids: CASGGGSGANVLTF.

Comments on this clone: The identical CDR3 is also encoded by other nucleotide sequences in the sample. This rearrangement joins TRBV5-1 to TRBJ2-7, with no clear D. Trimming cost V 0 bases and J 1 base, with 5 bases left between them. Germline V lookup: CDR1 SGHRS, CDR2 YFSETQ. This CDR3 has 13 residues. The CDR3 spells CASSLEGSYEQYF. For the CDR3, the DNA is TGCGCCAGCAGCTTGGAAGGGTCCTACGAGCAGTACTTC. The full variable domain, its missing parts supplied by reference TRBV5-1 and TRBJ2-7, is KAGVTQTPRYLIKTRGQQVTLSCSPISGHRSVSWYQQTPGQGLQFLFEYFSETQRNKGNFPGRFSGRQFSNSRSEMNVSTLELGDSALYLCASSLEGSYEQYFGPGTRLTVT.

The V call is TRBV7-8, the J call TRBJ1-5; 8 bases fit TRBD1. The CDR3 length is 17 residues. J gave up 0 bases and V 5 bases, and 9 bases lay outside the gene matches. Germline values: CDR1 SGHVS, CDR2 FQNEAQ. CDR3 in amino acids: CASSQRAGGYSNQPQHF. The CDR3 DNA reads TGTGCCAGCAGCCAAAGGGCAGGGGGCTATAGCAATCAGCCCCAGCATTTT.

The chain joins TRBV7-2 to TRBJ1-4; TRBD1 is a possible D gene (6 bases). Between the trimmed V and J ends, which lost 1 base and 5 bases, there was a span of 14 bases. The CDR3 contains 16 residues. Germline CDR1 reads SGHTA; CDR2 reads FQGNSA. This chain's CDR3 is CASSLGQQGPNEKLFF. Written as DNA, the CDR3 is TGTGCCAGCAGCTTAGGACAACAGGGACCAAATGAAAAACTGTTTTTT.

V and J are TRBV28 and TRBJ2-3; no definite D call. The CDR3 consists of 12 residues. V was clipped by 6 bases and J by 4 bases, with 8 bases between them. Germline values: CDR1 MDHEN, CDR2 SYDVKM. The CDR3 nucleotides are TGTGCCAGCAGCCGGAGTGCAGATACGCAGTATTTT. This translates into CASSRSADTQYF.

The rearrangement links TRBV5-1 to TRBJ2-7, with D perhaps TRBD1 (5 bases). This CDR3 has 14 amino acids. Germline V gives CDR1 SGHRS, CDR2 YFSETQ. V lost 0 bases to trimming and J lost 3 bases, with 10 bases between them. The CDR3 protein is CASSLVGQDYEQYF. The CDR3 nucleotides read TGCGCCAGCAGCTTGGTGGGGCAGGACTACGAGCAGTACTTC.

The V and J genes are TRBV7-6 and TRBJ2-3, with 9 bases lining up with TRBD2. V lost 1 base, J lost 2 bases, and 4 bases stayed unmatched. Germline V CDR1 and CDR2: SGHVS, FNYEAQ. The CDR3 runs 16 residues. The CDR3 sequence is CASSLGAGGTTDTQYF. The DNA of the CDR3 is TGTGCCAGCAGCTTAGGAGCGGGAGGCACCACAGATACGCAGTATTTT.

This chain uses TRBV14 with TRBJ2-2, with D maybe TRBD1 (5 bases). V gave up 0 bases and J gave up 4 bases, with 18 bases separating them. CDR1 SGHDN and CDR2 FVKESK come from the germline V gene. CDR3 length equals 18 residues. CDR3 nucleotide sequence: TGTGCCAGCAGCCAAGAAAGGGAACGAGACAGTGCCACCGGGGAGCTGTTTTTT. Its translation is CASSQERERDSATGELFF.

V usage is TRBV21-1 and J usage is TRBJ2-1; the table's D call TRBD2 went unverified against the DNA. TRBV21-1 is annotated as a pseudogene. This CDR3 has 12 amino acids. CDR3 DNA: TGTGCCAGCTCTAGAGGTGGGAGTGAGCAGTTCTTC. It is translated as CASSRGGSEQFF.

This rearrangement joins TRBV6-5 to TRBJ1-2, with 11 bases fitting TRBD1. V gave up 4 bases and J gave up 5 bases; unmatched junction bases: 6. Germline V lookup: CDR1 MNHEY, CDR2 SVGAGI. The CDR3 extends over 15 amino acids. CDR3 DNA: TGTGCCAGCAGTTTCGGACAGGGGGCGCGGTATGGCTACACCTTC. This translates into CASSFGQGARYGYTF.

This chain joins TRBV2 and TRBJ2-7; weak D call: TRBD1 (5 bases). Germline assignment: CDR1 SNHLY and CDR2 FYNNEI. CDR3 size: 12 residues. The germline V and J ends were trimmed by 5 bases and 4 bases, with 9 bases remaining between them. The DNA of the CDR3 is TGTGCCAGCAGTTACGGACAATACGAGCAGTACTTC. Translation: CASSYGQYEQYF.

The count of this clone is one. The identical CDR3 is also encoded by other nucleotide sequences in the sample. The chain links TRBV11-2 to TRBJ2-3; D not resolved. Germline CDR1 is SGHAT and CDR2 is FQNNGV. Trimming pared 1 base from V and 5 bases from J, leaving 4 bases between. The CDR3 sequence is 12 residues long. CDR3 sequence reads: CASSLAGDTQYF. For the CDR3, the DNA is TGTGCCAGCAGCTTAGCGGGAGATACGCAGTATTTT.

The genes are TRBV4-1 and TRBJ2-1; TRBD2 might be the D (5 bases). This CDR3 spans 17 amino acids. Germline V CDR1 and CDR2: MGHRA, YSYEKL. Trimming removed 0 bases at V and 3 bases at J, with 15 bases between. The CDR3 nucleotides are TGCGCCAGCAGCCAAGAAAAAGCGTCGGACTTCTACAATGAGCAGTTCTTC. Translated, it gives CASSQEKASDFYNEQFF.

The chain recombines TRBV5-8 with TRBJ2-3; TRBD2 aligns across 13 bases. V lost 3 bases, J lost 2 bases, and 9 bases stayed unmatched. CDR3 size: 18 residues. CDR1 and CDR2 (germline): SGHTS, YDEGEE. The CDR3 loop reads CASSSQRLAGGPTDTQYF. The DNA of the CDR3 is TGTGCCAGCAGCTCTCAAAGACTAGCGGGAGGCCCCACAGATACGCAGTATTTT. The whole variable domain, remainder taken from reference TRBV5-8 and TRBJ2-3, is EAGVTQSPTHLIKTRGQQATLRCSPISGHTSVYWYQQALGLGLQFLLWYDEGEERNRGNFPPRFSGRQFPNYSSELNVNALELEDSALYLCASSSQRLAGGPTDTQYFGPGTRLTVL.

The chain couples TRBV4-3 to TRBJ1-1; no firm D call. Trimming took 4 bases from V and 3 from J, leaving 9 bases between them. The length of the CDR3 is 13 residues. Germline CDR1 is LGHNA and CDR2 is YSLEER. The CDR3 sequence is CASSLDRYTEAFF. For the CDR3, the DNA is TGCGCCAGCAGCCTTGACCGCTACACTGAAGCTTTCTTT.

J is TRBJ2-7 and V is TRBV5-1, with a possible D match to TRBD1 (5 bases). Trimming pared 3 bases from V and 0 bases from J, leaving 10 bases between. Per germline, CDR1 SGHRS and CDR2 YFSETQ. The CDR3 runs to 14 residues. CDR3 bases: TGCGCCAGCAGCTCCACAGGTATCTCCTACGAGCAGTACTTC. Its translation is CASSSTGISYEQYF.

The J gene is TRBJ2-1, the V gene TRBV7-9; TRBD2 is a possible D gene (6 bases). The CDR3 totals 16 residues. V lost 5 bases and J lost 5, with 19 bases in between. The germline CDR1 and CDR2 sequences are SEHNR and FQNEAQ (reference sequence). The CDR3 coding sequence is TGTGCCAGCAGCCCAGGAACGAGCGGGTTCCACAATGAGCAGTTCTTC. Translating it yields CASSPGTSGFHNEQFF. The whole variable domain, filled in from reference TRBV7-9 and TRBJ2-1, reads DTGVSQNPRHKITKRGQNVTFRCDPISEHNRLYWYRQTLGQGPEFLTYFQNEAQLEKSRLLSDRFSAERPKGSFSTLEIQRTEQGDSAMYLCASSPGTSGFHNEQFFGPGTRLTVL.

The V gene is TRBV25-1, the J gene TRBJ2-7; 7 bases align to TRBD1. The germline V gene encodes CDR1 MGHDK and CDR2 SYGVNS. This CDR3 region has 12 residues. V lost 6 bases and J lost 7; bases outside the gene matches: 6. CDR3 coding DNA: TGTGCCAGCAGCGCGACAGGGTTGGAGCAGTACTTC. As protein: CASSATGLEQYF.